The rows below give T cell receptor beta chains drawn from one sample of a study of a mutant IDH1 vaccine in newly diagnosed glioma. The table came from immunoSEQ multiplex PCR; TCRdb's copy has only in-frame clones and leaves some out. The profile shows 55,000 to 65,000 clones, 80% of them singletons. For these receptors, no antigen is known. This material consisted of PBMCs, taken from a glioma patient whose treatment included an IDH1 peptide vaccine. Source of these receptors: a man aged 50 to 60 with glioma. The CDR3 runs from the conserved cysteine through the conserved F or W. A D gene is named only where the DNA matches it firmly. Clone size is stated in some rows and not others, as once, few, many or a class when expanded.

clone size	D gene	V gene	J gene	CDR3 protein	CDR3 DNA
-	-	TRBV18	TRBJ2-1	CASSPFPYLDEQFF	TGTGCCAGCTCACCTTTCCCCTACCTCGATGAGCAGTTCTTC
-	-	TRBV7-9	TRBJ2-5	CASSFWGGARETQYF	TGTGCCAGCAGCTTCTGGGGGGGCGCTCGGGAGACCCAGTACTTC
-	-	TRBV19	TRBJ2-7	CASSTVQGYEQYF	TGTGCCAGTAGTACTGTCCAGGGCTACGAGCAGTACTTC
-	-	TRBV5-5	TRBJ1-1	CASSLAGLGMNTEAFF	TGTGCCAGCAGCTTGGCTGGGTTGGGCATGAACACTGAAGCTTTCTTT
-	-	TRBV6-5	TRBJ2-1	CASSSTAYNEQFF	TGTGCCAGCAGTTCGACAGCCTACAATGAGCAGTTCTTC
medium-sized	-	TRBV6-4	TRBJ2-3	CASSDSKETDTQYF	TGTGCCAGCAGTGACTCTAAGGAAACAGATACGCAGTATTTT
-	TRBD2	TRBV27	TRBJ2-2	CASSVSGGSRELFF	TGTGCCAGCAGTGTCAGCGGGGGGTCTCGGGAGCTGTTTTTT
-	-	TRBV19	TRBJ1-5	CASSIGGTRSNQPQHF	TGTGCCAGTAGTATAGGAGGGACCAGAAGCAATCAGCCCCAGCATTTT
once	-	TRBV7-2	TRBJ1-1	CASSSGFGAEAFF	TGTGCCAGCAGTTCAGGGTTTGGAGCTGAAGCTTTCTTT
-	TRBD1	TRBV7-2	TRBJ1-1	CASSQWGRGWTEAFF	TGTGCCAGCAGCCAGTGGGGCAGGGGGTGGACTGAAGCTTTCTTT
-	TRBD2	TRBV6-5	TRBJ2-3	CASSSLLAGRDTQYF	TGTGCCAGCAGTTCCCTTCTAGCGGGCAGAGATACGCAGTATTTT
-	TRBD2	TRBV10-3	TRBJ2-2	CAHQSTSGANTGELFF	TGTGCCCATCAATCTACTAGCGGGGCTAACACCGGGGAGCTGTTTTTT
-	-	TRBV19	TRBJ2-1	CASSGVPSYNEQFF	TGTGCCAGTAGTGGGGTTCCCTCCTACAATGAGCAGTTCTTC
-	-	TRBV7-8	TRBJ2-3	CASSFKSRADTQYF	TGTGCCAGCAGCTTCAAATCTAGAGCAGATACGCAGTATTTT
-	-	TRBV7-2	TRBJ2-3	CASSSSSGLKQYF	TGTGCCAGCAGCTCCAGCTCTGGCCTTAAGCAGTATTTT
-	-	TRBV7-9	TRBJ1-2	CASSLGASTPNYGYTF	TGTGCCAGCAGCTTAGGAGCCTCGACCCCTAACTATGGCTACACCTTC
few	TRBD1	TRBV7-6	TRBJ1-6	CASALGTGGNSPLHF	TGTGCCAGCGCACTAGGGACAGGGGGGAATTCACCCCTCCACTTT
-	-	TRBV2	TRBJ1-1	CASSDTPPTFF	TGTGCCAGCAGTGACACGCCCCCTACTTTCTTT
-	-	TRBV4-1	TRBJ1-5	CASSQGRSGDQPQHF	TGCGCCAGCAGCCAAGGGAGGTCGGGAGATCAGCCCCAGCATTTT
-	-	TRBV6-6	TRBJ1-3	CASSPGGGNTIYF	TGTGCCAGCAGCCCGGGGGGTGGAAACACCATATATTTT
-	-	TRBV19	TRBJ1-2	CASSAGFTSYLNYGYTF	TGTGCCAGTAGTGCCGGCTTCACAAGCTACCTCAACTATGGCTACACCTTC
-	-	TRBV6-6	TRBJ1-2	CASRNQGESYTF	TGTGCCAGCAGAAATCAGGGTGAGAGCTACACCTTC
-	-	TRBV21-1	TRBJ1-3	CASSITGLRNTIYF	TGTGCCAGCAGCATAACGGGACTGCGAAACACCATATATTTT
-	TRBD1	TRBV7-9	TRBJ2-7	CASSLLGGRDEQYF	TGTGCCAGCAGCTTACTAGGGGGCAGGGACGAGCAGTACTTC
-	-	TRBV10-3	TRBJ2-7	CAISESQGISYEQYF	TGTGCCATCAGTGAGTCACAGGGCATTTCCTACGAGCAGTACTTC
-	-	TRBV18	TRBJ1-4	CASSQGENEKLFF	TGTGCCAGCTCACAGGGGGAGAATGAAAAACTGTTTTTT
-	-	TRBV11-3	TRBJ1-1	CASSQLMNTEAFF	TGTGCCAGCAGCCAACTAATGAACACTGAAGCTTTCTTT
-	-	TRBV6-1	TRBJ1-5	CATGVTYQPQHF	TGTGCCACCGGGGTGACTTATCAGCCCCAGCATTTT
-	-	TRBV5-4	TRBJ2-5	CASGLETQYF	TGTGCCAGCGGACTGGAGACCCAGTACTTC
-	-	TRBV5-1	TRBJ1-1	CASSLQVAGRTTYAEAFF	TGCGCCAGCAGCTTGCAAGTCGCGGGCCGCACCACATATGCTGAAGCTTTCTTT
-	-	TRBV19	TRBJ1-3	CATFDGSSGNTIYF	TGTGCCACCTTCGACGGTAGCTCTGGAAACACCATATATTTT
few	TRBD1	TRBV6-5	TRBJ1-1	CASSPGTGTEAFF	TGTGCCAGCAGCCCCGGGACAGGGACTGAAGCTTTCTTT
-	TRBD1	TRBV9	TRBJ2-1	CASSVGDSHNEQFF	TGTGCCAGCAGCGTAGGGGACAGCCACAATGAGCAGTTCTTC
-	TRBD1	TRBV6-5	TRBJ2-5	CASSWGQGQETQYF	TGTGCCAGCAGTTGGGGACAGGGGCAAGAGACCCAGTACTTC
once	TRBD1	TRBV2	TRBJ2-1	CASRTDRGGYNEQFF	TGTGCCAGCAGGACGGACAGGGGCGGCTACAATGAGCAGTTCTTC
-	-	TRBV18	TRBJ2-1	CASTTGARGNEQFF	TGTGCCAGCACTACAGGGGCTCGGGGGAATGAGCAGTTCTTC
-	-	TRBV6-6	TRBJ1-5	CASKTGNQPQHF	TGTGCCAGCAAGACAGGCAATCAGCCCCAGCATTTT
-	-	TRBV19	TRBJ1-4	CASSIRAMGEKLFF	TGTGCCAGTAGTATTAGGGCGATGGGTGAAAAACTGTTTTTT
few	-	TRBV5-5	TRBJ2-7	CASSSEVGYEQYF	TGTGCCAGCAGCTCGGAAGTTGGCTACGAGCAGTACTTC
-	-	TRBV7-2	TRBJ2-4	CASSLVGGDPKNIQYF	TGTGCCAGCAGCTTAGTTGGAGGGGATCCCAAAAACATTCAGTACTTC
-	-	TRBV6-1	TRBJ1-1	CASSEAGFEAFF	TGTGCCAGCAGTGAAGCAGGGTTTGAAGCTTTCTTT
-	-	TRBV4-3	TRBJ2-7	CASSQSKQSYEQYF	TGCGCCAGCAGCCAATCTAAGCAGTCCTACGAGCAGTACTTC
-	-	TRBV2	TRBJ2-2	CASNSDGRGGTGELFF	TGTGCCAGTAACTCCGATGGCAGGGGAGGCACCGGGGAGCTGTTTTTT
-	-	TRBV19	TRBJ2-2	CASSIGQSLGELFF	TGTGCCAGTAGTATAGGGCAGTCTCTCGGGGAGCTGTTTTTT
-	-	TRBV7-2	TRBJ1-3	CASSLDPLGSGNTIYF	TGTGCCAGCAGCTTAGATCCCCTGGGGTCAGGAAACACCATATATTTT